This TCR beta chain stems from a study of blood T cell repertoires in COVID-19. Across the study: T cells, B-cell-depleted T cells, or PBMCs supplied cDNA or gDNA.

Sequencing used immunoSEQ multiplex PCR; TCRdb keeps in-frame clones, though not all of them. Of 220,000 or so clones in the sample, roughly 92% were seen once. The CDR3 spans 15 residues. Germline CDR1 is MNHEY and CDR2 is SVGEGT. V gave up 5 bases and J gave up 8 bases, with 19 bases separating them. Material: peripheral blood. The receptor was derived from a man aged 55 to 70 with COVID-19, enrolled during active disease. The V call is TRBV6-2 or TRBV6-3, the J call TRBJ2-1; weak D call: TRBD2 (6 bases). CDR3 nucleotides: TGTGCCAGCAGTACCGATCCGAGGTGGGAGGATGAGCAGTTCTTC. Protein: CASSTDPRWEDEQFF.